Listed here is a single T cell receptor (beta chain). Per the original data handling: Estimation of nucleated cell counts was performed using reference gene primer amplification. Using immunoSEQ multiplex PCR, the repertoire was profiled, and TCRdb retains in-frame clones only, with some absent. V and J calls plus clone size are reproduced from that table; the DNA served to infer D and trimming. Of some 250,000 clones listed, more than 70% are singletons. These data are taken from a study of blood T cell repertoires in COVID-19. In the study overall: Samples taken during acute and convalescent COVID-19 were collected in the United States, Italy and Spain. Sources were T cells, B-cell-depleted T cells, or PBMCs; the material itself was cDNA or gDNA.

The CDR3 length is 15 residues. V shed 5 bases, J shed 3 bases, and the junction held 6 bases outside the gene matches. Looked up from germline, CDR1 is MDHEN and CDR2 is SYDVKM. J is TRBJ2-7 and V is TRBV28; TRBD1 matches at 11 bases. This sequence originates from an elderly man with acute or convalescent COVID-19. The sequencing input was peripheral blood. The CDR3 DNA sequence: TGTGCCAGCAGTCAAACCGGGACAGGGGGCTACGAGCAGTACTTC. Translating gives CASSQTGTGGYEQYF.